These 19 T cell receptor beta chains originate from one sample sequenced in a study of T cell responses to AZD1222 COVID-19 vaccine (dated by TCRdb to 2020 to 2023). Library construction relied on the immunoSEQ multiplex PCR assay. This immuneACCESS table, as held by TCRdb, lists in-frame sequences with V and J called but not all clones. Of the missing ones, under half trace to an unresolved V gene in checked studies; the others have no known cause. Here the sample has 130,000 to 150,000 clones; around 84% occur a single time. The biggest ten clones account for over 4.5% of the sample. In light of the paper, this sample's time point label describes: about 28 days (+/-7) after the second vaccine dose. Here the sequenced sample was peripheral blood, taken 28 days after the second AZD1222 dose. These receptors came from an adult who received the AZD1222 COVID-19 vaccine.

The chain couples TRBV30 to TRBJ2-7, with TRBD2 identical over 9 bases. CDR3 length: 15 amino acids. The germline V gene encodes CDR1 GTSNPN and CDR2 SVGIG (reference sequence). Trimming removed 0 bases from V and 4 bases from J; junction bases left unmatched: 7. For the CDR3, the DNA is TGTGCCTGGAGTGTACGGCTAGCGGGATCGTACGAGCAGTACTTC. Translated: CAWSVRLAGSYEQYF.

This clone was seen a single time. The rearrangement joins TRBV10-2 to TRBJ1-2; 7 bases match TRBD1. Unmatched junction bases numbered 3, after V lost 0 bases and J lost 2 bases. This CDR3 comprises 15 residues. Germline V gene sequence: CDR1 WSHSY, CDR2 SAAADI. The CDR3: CASSESRGGNYGYTF. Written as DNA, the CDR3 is TGCGCCAGCAGTGAGTCGCGAGGGGGCAACTATGGCTACACCTTC.

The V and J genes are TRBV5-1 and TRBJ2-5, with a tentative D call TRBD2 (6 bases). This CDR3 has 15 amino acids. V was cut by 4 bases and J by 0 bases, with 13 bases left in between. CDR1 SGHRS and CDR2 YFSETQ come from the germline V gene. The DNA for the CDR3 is TGCGCCAGCAGCACGGGACTTACGTACCAAGAGACCCAGTACTTC. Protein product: CASSTGLTYQETQYF. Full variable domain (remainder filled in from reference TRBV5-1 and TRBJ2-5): KAGVTQTPRYLIKTRGQQVTLSCSPISGHRSVSWYQQTPGQGLQFLFEYFSETQRNKGNFPGRFSGRQFSNSRSEMNVSTLELGDSALYLCASSTGLTYQETQYFGPGTRLLVL.

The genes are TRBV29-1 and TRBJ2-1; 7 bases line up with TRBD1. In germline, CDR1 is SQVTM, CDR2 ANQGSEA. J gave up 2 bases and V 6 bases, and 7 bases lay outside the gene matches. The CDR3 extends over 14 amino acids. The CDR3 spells CSVSPTGPYNEQFF. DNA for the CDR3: TGCAGCGTCTCCCCGACAGGGCCCTACAATGAGCAGTTCTTC.

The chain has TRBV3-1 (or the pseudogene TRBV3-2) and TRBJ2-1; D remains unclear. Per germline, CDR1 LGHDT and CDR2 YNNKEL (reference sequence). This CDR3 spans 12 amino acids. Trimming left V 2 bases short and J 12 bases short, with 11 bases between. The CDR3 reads CASSQFGLGQFF. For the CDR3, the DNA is TGTGCCAGCAGCCAATTCGGTTTAGGGCAGTTCTTC.

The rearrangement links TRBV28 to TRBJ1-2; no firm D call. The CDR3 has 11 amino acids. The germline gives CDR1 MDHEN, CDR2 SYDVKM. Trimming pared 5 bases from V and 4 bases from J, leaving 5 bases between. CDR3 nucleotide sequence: TGTGCCAGCAGTGCCTTCTATGGCTACACCTTC. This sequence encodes CASSAFYGYTF.

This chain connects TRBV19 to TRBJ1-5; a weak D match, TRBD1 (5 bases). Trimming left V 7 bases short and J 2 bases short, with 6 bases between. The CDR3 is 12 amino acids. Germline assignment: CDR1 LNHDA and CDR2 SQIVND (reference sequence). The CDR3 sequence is CASTGGNQPQHF. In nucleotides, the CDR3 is TGTGCCAGTACGGGGGGCAATCAGCCCCAGCATTTT.

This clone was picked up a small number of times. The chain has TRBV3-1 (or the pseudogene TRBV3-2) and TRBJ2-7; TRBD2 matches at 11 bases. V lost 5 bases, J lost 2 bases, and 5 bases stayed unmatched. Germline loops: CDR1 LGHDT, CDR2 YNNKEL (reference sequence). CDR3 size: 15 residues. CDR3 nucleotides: TGTGCCAGCAGCATCGGGACTAGCGGTCCCTACGAGCAGTACTTC. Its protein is CASSIGTSGPYEQYF.

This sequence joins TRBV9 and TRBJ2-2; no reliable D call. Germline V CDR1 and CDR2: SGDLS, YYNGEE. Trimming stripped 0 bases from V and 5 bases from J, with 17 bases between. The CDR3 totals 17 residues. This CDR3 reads CASSVADLSIWTGELFF. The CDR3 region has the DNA TGTGCCAGCAGCGTAGCAGATTTGAGTATTTGGACCGGGGAGCTGTTTTTT.

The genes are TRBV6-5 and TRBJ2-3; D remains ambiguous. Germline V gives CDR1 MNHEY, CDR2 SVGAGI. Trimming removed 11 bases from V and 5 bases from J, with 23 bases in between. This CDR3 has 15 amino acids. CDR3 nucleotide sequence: TGTGCCGGCACCCCTACGGCACTGGGCCAAGATACGCAGTATTTT. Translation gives CAGTPTALGQDTQYF.

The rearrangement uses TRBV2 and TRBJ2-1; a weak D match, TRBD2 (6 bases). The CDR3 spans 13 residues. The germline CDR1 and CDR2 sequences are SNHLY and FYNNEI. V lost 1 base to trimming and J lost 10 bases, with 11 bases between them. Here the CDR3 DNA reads TGTGCCAGCAGTGAAGGGGGGACTTTAGAGCAGTTCTTC. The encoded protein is CASSEGGTLEQFF.

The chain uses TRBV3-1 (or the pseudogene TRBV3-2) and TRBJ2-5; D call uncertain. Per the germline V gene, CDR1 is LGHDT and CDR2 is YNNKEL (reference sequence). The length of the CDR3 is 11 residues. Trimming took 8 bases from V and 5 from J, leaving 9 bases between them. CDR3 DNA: TGTGCCAGCGGCACCCTTGAGACCCAGTACTTC. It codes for CASGTLETQYF.

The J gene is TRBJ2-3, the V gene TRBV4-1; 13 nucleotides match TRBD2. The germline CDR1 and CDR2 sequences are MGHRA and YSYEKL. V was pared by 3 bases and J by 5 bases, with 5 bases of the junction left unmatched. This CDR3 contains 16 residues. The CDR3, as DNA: TGCGCCAGCAGCCAGACTAGCGGGGGGAATAGAGATACGCAGTATTTT. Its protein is CASSQTSGGNRDTQYF.

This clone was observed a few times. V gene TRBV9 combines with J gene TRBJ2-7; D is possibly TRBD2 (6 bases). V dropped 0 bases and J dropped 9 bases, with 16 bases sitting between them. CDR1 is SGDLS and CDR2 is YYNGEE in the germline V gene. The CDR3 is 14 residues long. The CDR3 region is CASSVGAPARGQYF. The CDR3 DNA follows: TGTGCCAGCAGCGTAGGAGCCCCGGCGCGGGGGCAGTACTTC. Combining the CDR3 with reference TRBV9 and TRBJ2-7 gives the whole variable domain DSGVTQTPKHLITATGQRVTLRCSPRSGDLSVYWYQQSLDQGLQFLIQYYNGEERAKGNILERFSAQQFPDLHSELNLSSLELGDSALYFCASSVGAPARGQYFGPGTRLTVT.

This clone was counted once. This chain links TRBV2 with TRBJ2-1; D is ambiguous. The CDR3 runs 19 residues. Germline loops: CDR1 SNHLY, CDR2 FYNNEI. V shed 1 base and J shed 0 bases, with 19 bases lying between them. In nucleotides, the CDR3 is TGTGCCAGCAGTGAAGAGTCCCCACTCATGAGAGACTCCTACAATGAGCAGTTCTTC. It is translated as CASSEESPLMRDSYNEQFF.

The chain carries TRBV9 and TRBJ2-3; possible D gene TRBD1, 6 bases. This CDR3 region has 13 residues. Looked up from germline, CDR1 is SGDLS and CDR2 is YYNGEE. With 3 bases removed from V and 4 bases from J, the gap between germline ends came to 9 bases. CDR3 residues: CASSAHRADTQYF. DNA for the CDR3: TGTGCCAGCAGCGCCCACAGGGCAGATACGCAGTATTTT.

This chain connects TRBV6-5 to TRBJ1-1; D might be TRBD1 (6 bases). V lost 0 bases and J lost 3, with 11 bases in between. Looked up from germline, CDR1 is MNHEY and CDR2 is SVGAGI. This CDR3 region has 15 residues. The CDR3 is CASSYSGGLYTEAFF. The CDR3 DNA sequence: TGTGCCAGCAGTTACTCTGGGGGCTTGTACACTGAAGCTTTCTTT.

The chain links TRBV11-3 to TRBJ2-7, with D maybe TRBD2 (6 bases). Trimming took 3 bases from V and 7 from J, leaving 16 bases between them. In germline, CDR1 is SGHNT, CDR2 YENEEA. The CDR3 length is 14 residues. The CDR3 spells CASSFSSSREEQYF. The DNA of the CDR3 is TGTGCCAGCAGCTTCTCCTCCTCCCGGGAGGAGCAGTACTTC.

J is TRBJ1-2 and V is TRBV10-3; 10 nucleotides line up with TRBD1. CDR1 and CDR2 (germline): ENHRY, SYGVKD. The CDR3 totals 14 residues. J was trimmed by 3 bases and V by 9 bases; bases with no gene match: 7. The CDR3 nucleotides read TGTGCCATGGCCTCCGGGACAGGGGACTATGGCTACACCTTC. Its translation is CAMASGTGDYGYTF.